This entry lists 5 T cell receptor beta chains sequenced from one sample in a study of T cell responses to AZD1222 COVID-19 vaccine. Clones were read by immunoSEQ multiplex PCR, and TCRdb kept only the in-frame ones, dropping some. The data show around 130,000 clones, with approximately 88% seen just once and about 17% held by the top ten. This specimen was peripheral blood, taken on day 0 of MenACWY control vaccination. The receptors come from an adult in good health.

The chain is built from TRBV9 and TRBJ1-2; possible D gene TRBD1, 5 bases. Germline CDR1 and CDR2: SGDLS and YYNGEE. The length of the CDR3 is 16 residues. Trimming left V 3 bases short and J 3 bases short, with 18 bases between. DNA of the CDR3: TGTGCCAGCAGCGGCGGCGGGGTGGGGGGTTACTATGGCTACACCTTC. Protein sequence: CASSGGGVGGYYGYTF.

The chain combines TRBV30 with TRBJ2-1; TRBD2 aligns across 10 bases. The CDR3 runs to 15 residues. J lost 3 bases, V lost 7 bases, and 9 bases had no gene match. Germline CDR1 and CDR2: GTSNPN and SVGIG (reference sequence). The CDR3 DNA reads TGTGCCTACCTTTCCGGGACTAGCGTCTACAATGAGCAGTTCTTC. Its translation: CAYLSGTSVYNEQFF.

This chain joins TRBV7-9 and TRBJ2-2; D is unclear. CDR1 is SEHNR, CDR2 FQNEAQ, per germline (reference sequence). With 6 bases removed from V and 5 bases from J, the gap between germline ends came to 10 bases. This CDR3 contains 13 residues. CDR3 sequence reads: CASRPTGTGELFF. Here the CDR3 DNA reads TGTGCCAGCAGACCAACCGGGACCGGGGAGCTGTTTTTT.

The rearrangement uses TRBV28 and TRBJ2-1, with D possibly TRBD2 on 5 matching bases. Per the germline V gene, CDR1 is MDHEN and CDR2 is SYDVKM. The CDR3 is 17 amino acids. V lost 4 bases and J 0 bases, leaving 16 bases between the germline ends. The CDR3 region has the DNA TGTGCCAGCAGTTCCCCCTGGGCGGGCAGCTCCTACAATGAGCAGTTCTTC. Encoded protein: CASSSPWAGSSYNEQFF. The full variable domain, completed using reference TRBV28 and TRBJ2-1, is DVKVTQSSRYLVKRTGEKVFLECVQDMDHENMFWYRQDPGLGLRLIYFSYDVKMKEKGDIPEGYSVSREKKERFSLILESASTNQTSMYLCASSSPWAGSSYNEQFFGPGTRLTVL.

The chain carries TRBV3-1 (or the pseudogene TRBV3-2) and TRBJ2-6, with D unclear. Trimming removed 2 bases from V and 2 bases from J, with 1 base in between. The CDR3 totals 13 residues. Germline CDR1 is LGHDT and CDR2 is YNNKEL (reference sequence). As DNA, the CDR3 is TGTGCCAGCAGCCAAACTGGGGCCAACGTCCTGACTTTC. This translates into CASSQTGANVLTF.